A single sample is the source of the 18 T cell receptor beta chains below, sequenced in a study of blood T cell repertoires in COVID-19 (dated by TCRdb to about 2020). Receptors were amplified or captured by the immunoSEQ multiplex PCR assay. TCRdb limited this immuneACCESS table to in-frame rearrangements with V and J called. A share of clones is missing; checked studies link under half to unresolved V genes, and the rest is unexplained. This sample lists 150,000 to 200,000 clones; more than 75% were detected once. The ten largest account for around 8% of the sample. Material: peripheral blood. The source of these receptors is a woman in her 70s with acute or convalescent COVID-19.

The gene calls are TRBV21-1 and TRBJ1-5; the table's D call of TRBD1 was not tested on the DNA. TRBV21-1 is termed a pseudogene. The CDR3 extends over 20 amino acids. The CDR3 DNA follows: TGTGCCAGCAGCAAATGGTGTCGGGTTTATACACAGGGACGAAATCAGCCCCAGCATTTT. Protein sequence: CASSKWCRVYTQGRNQPQHF.

The chain combines TRBV5-1 with TRBJ1-1; 8 bases line up with TRBD1. The V and J ends lost 5 bases and 3 bases, in that order; junction bases with no gene match: 6. The CDR3 extends over 14 amino acids. Germline values: CDR1 SGHRS, CDR2 YFSETQ. Written as DNA, the CDR3 is TGCGCCAGCAGTTTCACGGACAGGGACACTGAAGCTTTCTTT. Protein sequence: CASSFTDRDTEAFF.

V gene TRBV2 combines with J gene TRBJ2-5; TRBD1 matches at 7 bases. V gave up 11 bases and J gave up 5 bases; unmatched junction bases: 14. Germline lookup yields CDR1 SNHLY and CDR2 FYNNEI. This CDR3 comprises 14 residues. The CDR3 coding sequence is TGTGCCTCTAAGCGAGACAGGGCCGAGGAGACCCAGTACTTC. Its translation: CASKRDRAEETQYF.

A single count supports this clone. This chain joins TRBV5-1 and TRBJ1-6, with 8 bases identical to TRBD1. After removal of 5 bases from V and 6 bases from J, the junction contained 7 bases not matched to a gene. The CDR3 runs 15 residues. CDR1 SGHRS and CDR2 YFSETQ come from the germline V gene. CDR3 in amino acids: CASRPDRGPNSPLHF. CDR3 DNA sequence: TGCGCCAGCAGACCTGACAGGGGACCTAATTCACCCCTCCACTTT.

This chain connects TRBV2 to TRBJ2-5, with TRBD2 matching 12 bases. The CDR3 is made up of 15 amino acids. V shed 4 bases and J 5 bases; nucleotides not matched to a gene: 5. The germline V gene encodes CDR1 SNHLY and CDR2 FYNNEI. Here the CDR3 reads CASSGLAGGFETQYF. CDR3 nucleotide sequence: TGTGCCAGCAGTGGCCTAGCGGGGGGGTTTGAGACCCAGTACTTC.

This rearrangement joins TRBV18 to TRBJ1-1, with 8 bases lining up with TRBD1. Germline-derived CDR1 and CDR2 are KGHSH and LQKENI. V lost 5 bases, J lost 0 bases, and 2 bases stayed unmatched. The CDR3 has 14 residues. CDR3 bases: TGTGCCAGCTCAACAGGGGGGATGAACACTGAAGCTTTCTTT. Protein product: CASSTGGMNTEAFF.

This chain connects TRBV5-1 to TRBJ2-7; 11 nucleotides match TRBD2. Per germline, CDR1 SGHRS and CDR2 YFSETQ. This CDR3 has 17 residues. The junction had 10 bases not matched to a gene; V was cut back by 0 bases and J by 5 bases. CDR3 DNA sequence: TGCGCCAGCAGCTTGGAGGCTAGCGGGAGGATAAACCACGAGCAGTACTTC. The encoded protein is CASSLEASGRINHEQYF.

A single count supports this clone. CDR3 amino acids: CSGGVGYEQYF. The DNA for the CDR3 is TGCAGTGGCGGAGTTGGATACGAGCAGTACTTC. The gene calls are TRBV20-1 and TRBJ2-7; D unclear. The CDR3 contains 11 residues. V lost 7 bases and J lost 4, with 11 bases in between. CDR1 is DFQATT and CDR2 is SNEGSKA in the germline V gene (reference sequence).

This chain links TRBV28 with TRBJ2-1, with a possible D match to TRBD2 (7 bases). The CDR3 extends over 15 amino acids. V gave up 7 bases and J gave up 7 bases, with 20 bases separating them. Germline loops: CDR1 MDHEN, CDR2 SYDVKM. CDR3 bases: TGTGCCAGCACCCTGCGCGGAGGGGGAGGGAATGAGCAGTTCTTC. Residues: CASTLRGGGGNEQFF.

The V gene is TRBV30, the J gene TRBJ1-2; no definite D call. This CDR3 has 13 amino acids. The ends were cut back, 4 bases at V and 4 bases at J, with 13 bases in the middle. Germline V gene lookup returns CDR1 GTSNPN and CDR2 SVGIG (reference sequence). CDR3 nucleotides: TGTGCCTGGATCAGTGGCCGTGCCTATGGCTACACCTTC. This gives the protein CAWISGRAYGYTF.

This clone was found once. V and J are TRBV28 and TRBJ1-5, with 9 bases identical to TRBD1. Germline CDR1 MDHEN, CDR2 SYDVKM. The J segment lost 5 bases and the V segment lost 1 base, leaving 6 bases of the junction unmatched. The CDR3 totals 16 residues. CDR3 in amino acids: CASSLLGQGTDQPQHF. The CDR3, as DNA: TGTGCCAGCAGTTTATTAGGACAGGGGACGGATCAGCCCCAGCATTTT.

The rearrangement joins TRBV7-2 to TRBJ1-5; D gene uncertain. Germline V gene sequence: CDR1 SGHTA, CDR2 FQGNSA. V lost 5 bases, J lost 2 bases, and 10 bases lay in between. The length of the CDR3 is 14 residues. The CDR3 spells CASSQAGGNQPQHF. The CDR3 region has the DNA TGTGCCAGCAGCCAAGCCGGGGGCAATCAGCCCCAGCATTTT.

V gene TRBV7-9 combines with J gene TRBJ2-7, with 13 bases lining up with TRBD2. This CDR3 region has 19 residues. Germline V gives CDR1 SEHNR, CDR2 FQNEAQ (reference sequence). V was pared by 0 bases and J by 4 bases, with 12 bases of the junction left unmatched. CDR3 in amino acids: CASSLAVRLAGGSKYEQYF. DNA for the CDR3: TGTGCCAGCAGCTTAGCGGTCCGACTAGCGGGAGGTTCTAAATACGAGCAGTACTTC. Combining the CDR3 with reference TRBV7-9 and TRBJ2-7 gives the whole variable domain DTGVSQNPRHKITKRGQNVTFRCDPISEHNRLYWYRQTLGQGPEFLTYFQNEAQLEKSRLLSDRFSAERPKGSFSTLEIQRTEQGDSAMYLCASSLAVRLAGGSKYEQYFGPGTRLTVT.

The chain combines TRBV7-2 with TRBJ2-1; 12 bases map to TRBD2. CDR3 length: 18 amino acids. The V and J ends lost 6 bases and 6 bases, in that order; junction bases with no gene match: 15. Germline loops: CDR1 SGHTA, CDR2 FQGNSA. CDR3 in DNA: TGTGCCAGCAGACGATTACCTGGTCTAGCGGGAGGGATCAATGAGCAGTTCTTC. This sequence encodes CASRRLPGLAGGINEQFF.

The chain has TRBV5-6 and TRBJ2-7; TRBD1 matches at 9 bases. V lost 4 bases, J lost 2 bases, and 7 bases stayed unmatched. Germline lookup yields CDR1 SGHDT and CDR2 YYEEEE. The CDR3 runs to 15 residues. CDR3 DNA: TGTGCCAGCAGCGAGGAGGGACAGGGTCCCTACGAGCAGTACTTC. Protein product: CASSEEGQGPYEQYF.

The chain is built from TRBV7-2 and TRBJ1-2, with D perhaps matching TRBD1 (6 bases). The V gene's germline CDR1 is SGHTA and CDR2 FQGNSA. The CDR3 contains 14 residues. The V end was cut by 5 bases, the J end by 6 bases, with 16 bases between. This CDR3 reads CASSPSTGTHGYTF. In nucleotides, the CDR3 is TGTGCCAGCAGCCCTTCTACAGGGACCCATGGCTACACCTTC.

About this clone: Germline and junction disagree at one end, which may indicate a read error. V usage is TRBV19 and J usage is TRBJ1-2; D gene uncertain. Germline CDR1 LNHDA, CDR2 SQIVND (reference sequence). The length of the CDR3 is 15 residues. The CDR3 loop is CASRIGGRGDYGYTF. The CDR3 region has the DNA TGTGCCAGTAGGATAGGAGGGAGAGGCGACTATGGCTACACCTTC.

V and J are TRBV7-2 and TRBJ1-4; D uncertain. Germline CDR1 and CDR2: SGHTA and FQGNSA. V was cut by 0 bases and J by 7 bases, with 12 bases left in between. CDR3 length equals 15 residues. CDR3 amino acids: CASSLASTLGEKLFF. The DNA for the CDR3 is TGTGCCAGCAGCTTAGCTTCTACGCTTGGTGAAAAACTGTTTTTT.